The sample holds one count of the clone carrying this T cell receptor (beta chain). Methods used by the authors: How many nucleated cells were present was estimated from reference gene primer amplification. Using immunoSEQ multiplex PCR, the repertoire was profiled, and TCRdb retains in-frame clones only, with some absent. V and J calls and clone size are those listed in that table; D and trimming were worked out from the DNA. Among 85,000 to 130,000 clones listed, over 55% were seen once. This CDR3 has 15 amino acids. The V and J ends lost 0 bases and 5 bases respectively, with 11 bases between them. Germline-derived CDR1 and CDR2 are KGHDR and SFDVKD. This sample was included in a study of blood T cell repertoires in COVID-19. Study-level information: Italy, Spain and the United States were the sources of the convalescent and acute COVID-19 samples. PBMCs, B-cell-depleted T cells, or T cells provided the cDNA or gDNA that made up the material.

This receptor was identified in a human donor with acute or convalescent COVID-19. The donor label of this sample is uncertain. The specimen was peripheral blood. The chain employs TRBV24-1 and TRBJ2-3, with a possible D match to TRBD1 (6 bases). The CDR3 coding sequence is TGTGCCACCAGTGATTTGTCCAGGGGCCTAGATACGCAGTATTTT. Its protein is CATSDLSRGLDTQYF.